This TCR beta chain was sequenced for a study of long-term antiretroviral therapy in people with HIV. Study background: The earliest specimens came about a decade ahead of the 2015 immediate-ART recommendation. Study-wide points: Post-ART samples showed increased diversity that remained below transplant donor control levels.

Per donor, at least one pre-ART and at least two post-ART PBMC samples were obtained. The assay used was immunoSEQ (version v3.0), run at survey level. Measured with immunoSEQ multiplex PCR; TCRdb has only the in-frame clones, and not every one. There are under 25,000 clones in the sample; roughly three quarters occur only once, and approximately 9.3% lies in the top ten. V was pared by 4 bases and J by 0 bases, with 8 bases between. Per germline, CDR1 SGDLS and CDR2 YYNGEE. The CDR3 is 13 amino acids. As for this clone: What it recognizes is unknown.

V usage is TRBV9 and J usage is TRBJ2-7; D tentatively fits TRBD1 or TRBD2 (5 bases each). The source is a man between 18 and 35 years old with HIV. The source was unsorted PBMCs, collected 0.5 years before starting antiretroviral therapy. CDR3 protein: CASSPGTSYEQYF. The DNA of the CDR3 is TGTGCCAGCAGCCCCGGGACCTCCTACGAGCAGTACTTC.